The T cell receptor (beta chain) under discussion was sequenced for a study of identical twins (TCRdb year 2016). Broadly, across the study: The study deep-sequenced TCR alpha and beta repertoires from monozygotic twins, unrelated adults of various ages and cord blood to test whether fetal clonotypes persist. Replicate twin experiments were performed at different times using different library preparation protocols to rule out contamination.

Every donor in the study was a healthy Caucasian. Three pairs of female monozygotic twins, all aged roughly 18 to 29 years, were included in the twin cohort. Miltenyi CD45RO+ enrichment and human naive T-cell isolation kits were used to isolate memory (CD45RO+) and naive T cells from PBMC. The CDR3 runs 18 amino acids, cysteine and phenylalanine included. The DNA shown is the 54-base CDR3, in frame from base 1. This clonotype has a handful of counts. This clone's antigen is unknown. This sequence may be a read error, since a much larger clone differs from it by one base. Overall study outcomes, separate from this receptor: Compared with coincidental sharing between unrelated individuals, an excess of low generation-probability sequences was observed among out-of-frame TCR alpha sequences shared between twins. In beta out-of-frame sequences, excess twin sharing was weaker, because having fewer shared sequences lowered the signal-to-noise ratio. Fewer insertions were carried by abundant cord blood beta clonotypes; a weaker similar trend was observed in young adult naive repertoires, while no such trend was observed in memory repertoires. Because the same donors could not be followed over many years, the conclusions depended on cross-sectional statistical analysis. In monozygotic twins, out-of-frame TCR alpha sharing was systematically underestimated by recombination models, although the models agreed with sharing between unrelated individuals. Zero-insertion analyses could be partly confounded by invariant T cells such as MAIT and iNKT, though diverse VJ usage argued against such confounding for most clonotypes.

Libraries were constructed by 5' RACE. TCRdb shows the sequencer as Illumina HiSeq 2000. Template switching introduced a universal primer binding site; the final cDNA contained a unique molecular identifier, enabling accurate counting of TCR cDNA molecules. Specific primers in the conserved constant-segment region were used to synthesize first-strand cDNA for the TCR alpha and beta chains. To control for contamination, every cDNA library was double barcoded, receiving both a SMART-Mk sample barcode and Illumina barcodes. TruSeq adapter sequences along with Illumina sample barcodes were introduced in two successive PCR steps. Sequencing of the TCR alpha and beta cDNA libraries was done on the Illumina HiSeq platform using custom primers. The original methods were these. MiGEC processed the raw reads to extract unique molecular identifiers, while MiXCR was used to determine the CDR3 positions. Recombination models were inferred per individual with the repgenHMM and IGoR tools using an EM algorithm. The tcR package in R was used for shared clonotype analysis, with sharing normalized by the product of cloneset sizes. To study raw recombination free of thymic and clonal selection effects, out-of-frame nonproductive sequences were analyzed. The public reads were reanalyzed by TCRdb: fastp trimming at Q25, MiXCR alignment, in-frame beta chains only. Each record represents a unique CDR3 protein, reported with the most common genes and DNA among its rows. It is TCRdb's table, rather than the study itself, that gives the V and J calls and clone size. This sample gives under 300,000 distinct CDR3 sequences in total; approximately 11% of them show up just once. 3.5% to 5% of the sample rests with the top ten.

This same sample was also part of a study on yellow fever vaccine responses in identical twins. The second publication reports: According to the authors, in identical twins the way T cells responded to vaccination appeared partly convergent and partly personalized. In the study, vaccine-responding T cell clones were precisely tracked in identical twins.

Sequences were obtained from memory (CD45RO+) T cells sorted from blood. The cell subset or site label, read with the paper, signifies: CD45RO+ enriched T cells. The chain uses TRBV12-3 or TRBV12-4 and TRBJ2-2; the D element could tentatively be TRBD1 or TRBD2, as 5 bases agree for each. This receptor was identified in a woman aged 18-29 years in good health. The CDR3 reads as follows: CASCLARTGTSNTGELFF. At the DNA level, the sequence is TGTGCCAGCTGTTTAGCGCGAACCGGGACCTCGAACACCGGGGAGCTGTTTTTT.